Listed here are 16 T cell receptor beta chains from one sample, sequenced in a study of T cell changes during pregnancy in multiple sclerosis. Clones were read by immunoSEQ multiplex PCR, and TCRdb kept only the in-frame ones, dropping some. The sample contains 40,000 to 60,000 clones, 80% to 95% of which appear only once. The specimen comprised CD4+ T cells from peripheral blood mononuclear cells, sampled after pregnancy. The receptors derive from a female donor with multiple sclerosis, enrolled in a pregnancy study.

The rearrangement links TRBV9 to TRBJ2-3, with D tentatively TRBD2 (6 bases). CDR1 is SGDLS, CDR2 YYNGEE, per germline. The ends were cut back, 1 base at V and 0 bases at J, with 18 bases in the middle. This CDR3 has 18 residues. CDR3 loop: CASSVTDFRSGSTDTQYF. CDR3 in DNA: TGTGCCAGCAGCGTAACCGACTTCCGTAGCGGAAGCACAGATACGCAGTATTTT.

This clone showed up just a few times. The chain uses TRBV4-2 and TRBJ1-1; D remains unclear. Germline assignment: CDR1 LGHNA and CDR2 YNFKEQ. Trimming left V 4 bases short and J 0 bases short, with 15 bases between. This CDR3 contains 16 residues. CDR3 residues: CASSRITGQMNTEAFF. The DNA for the CDR3 is TGTGCCAGCAGCCGAATAACGGGTCAGATGAACACTGAAGCTTTCTTT.

The V gene is TRBV19, the J gene TRBJ2-2, with D perhaps TRBD1 (6 bases). Trimming took off 4 bases at V and 1 base at J, with 7 bases between the two ends. This CDR3 is built from 14 residues. CDR1 and CDR2 (germline): LNHDA, SQIVND (reference sequence). CDR3 loop: CASSRGRNTGELFF. The CDR3 nucleotides are TGTGCCAGTAGTAGGGGGCGGAACACCGGGGAGCTGTTTTTT.

This clone qualifies as medium-sized (0.01 to 0.1%). This chain uses TRBV4-3 with TRBJ2-1, with 7 bases fitting TRBD2. The germline V gene has CDR1 LGHNA and CDR2 YSLEER. Germline trimming cut 0 bases from V and 5 bases from J; bases unmatched to any gene: 16. CDR3 size: 19 residues. The DNA for the CDR3 is TGCGCCAGCAGCCAAGAGACTAGCAGGCCGTACATCTTTAACAATGAGCAGTTCTTC. Encoded protein: CASSQETSRPYIFNNEQFF.

The V call is TRBV4-1, the J call TRBJ2-7; 10 nucleotides line up with TRBD2. V was pared by 1 base and J by 0 bases, with 3 bases of the junction left unmatched. The CDR3 runs 16 residues. The germline V gene encodes CDR1 MGHRA and CDR2 YSYEKL. The CDR3 coding sequence is TGCGCCAGCAGCCAAGTGCCTAGCGGGAGCTCCTACGAGCAGTACTTC. Its translation is CASSQVPSGSSYEQYF.

V is TRBV19 and J is TRBJ2-2; 7 bases match TRBD2. Germline V gene data show CDR1 as LNHDA and CDR2 as SQIVND (reference sequence). The J segment lost 0 bases and the V segment lost 2 bases, leaving 6 bases of the junction unmatched. This CDR3 spans 17 amino acids. The CDR3 region is CASSIREGSANTGELFF. In DNA, the CDR3 is TGTGCCAGTAGTATAAGGGAGGGAAGCGCGAACACCGGGGAGCTGTTTTTT.

The chain is built from TRBV28 and TRBJ2-1; D possibly corresponds to TRBD1 (6 bases). The germline gives CDR1 MDHEN, CDR2 SYDVKM. CDR3 length equals 16 residues. V lost 0 bases to trimming and J lost 3 bases, with 12 bases between them. Here the CDR3 reads CASSLWQGNGYNEQFF. For the CDR3, the DNA is TGTGCCAGCAGTTTATGGCAGGGGAACGGCTACAATGAGCAGTTCTTC.

The chain is built from TRBV25-1 and TRBJ1-2, with D hard to call. Germline V gene sequence: CDR1 MGHDK, CDR2 SYGVNS. The CDR3 spans 13 residues. V dropped 5 bases and J dropped 7 bases, with 14 bases sitting between them. CDR3 DNA sequence: TGTGCCAGCAGTTCACGGGAGGGAAGTGGCTACACCTTC. It codes for CASSSREGSGYTF.

The chain recombines TRBV18 with TRBJ1-5; TRBD1 aligns across 10 bases. The CDR3 consists of 15 residues. CDR1 and CDR2 (germline): KGHSH, LQKENI. Germline trimming cut 2 bases from V and 2 bases from J; bases unmatched to any gene: 0. Here the CDR3 reads CASSPGTGGNQPQHF. Written as DNA, the CDR3 is TGTGCCAGCTCACCAGGGACAGGGGGCAATCAGCCCCAGCATTTT.

CDR3 bases: TGTGCCAGCAGCTCTCGGACTAGCGGGAACAGTGAGACCCAGTACTTC. Its protein is CASSSRTSGNSETQYF. The chain carries TRBV7-2 and TRBJ2-5; 12 nucleotides align to TRBD2. The germline CDR1 and CDR2 sequences are SGHTA and FQGNSA. The CDR3 is 16 residues long. Unmatched junction bases numbered 8, after V lost 4 bases and J lost 5 bases.

The rearrangement links TRBV11-2 to TRBJ1-5; D may be TRBD1 (5 bases). The CDR3 consists of 15 residues. Deletions cut 3 bases from V and 0 bases from J, with 9 bases between. Germline assignment: CDR1 SGHAT and CDR2 FQNNGV. The DNA for the CDR3 is TGTGCCAGCAGCTTGAGCCAGGGTAGCAATCAGCCCCAGCATTTT. Its translation is CASSLSQGSNQPQHF.

This clone was seen more than once but under ten times. V gene TRBV4-1 combines with J gene TRBJ2-2; 7 bases agree with TRBD2. This CDR3 spans 15 amino acids. J was trimmed by 7 bases and V by 2 bases; bases with no gene match: 7. The V gene's germline CDR1 is MGHRA and CDR2 YSYEKL. For the CDR3, the DNA is TGCGCCAGCAGCCAACCCCACCGGGAGGTCGGGGAGCTGTTTTTT. Translated, it gives CASSQPHREVGELFF.

Here the CDR3 reads CASSIQGTPSYEQYF. CDR3 bases: TGTGCCAGTAGTATACAGGGTACTCCTTCCTACGAGCAGTACTTC. The chain combines TRBV19 with TRBJ2-7; D is perhaps TRBD1 (5 bases). This CDR3 region has 15 residues. Germline V gene sequence: CDR1 LNHDA, CDR2 SQIVND (reference sequence). V dropped 2 bases and J dropped 1 base, with 12 bases sitting between them. The variable domain in full, with the rest retrieved from reference TRBV19 and TRBJ2-7, is DGGITQSPKYLFRKEGQNVTLSCEQNLNHDAMYWYRQDPGQGLRLIYYSQIVNDFQKGDIAEGYSVSREKKESFPLTVTSAQKNPTAFYLCASSIQGTPSYEQYFGPGTRLTVT.

The gene calls are TRBV5-1 and TRBJ2-2; 7 bases are shared with TRBD1. CDR3 length: 15 residues. Looked up from germline, CDR1 is SGHRS and CDR2 is YFSETQ. J was trimmed by 4 bases and V by 0 bases; bases with no gene match: 3. This CDR3 reads CASSLVTGRTGELFF. The CDR3 region has the DNA TGCGCCAGCAGCTTGGTGACAGGGCGCACCGGGGAGCTGTTTTTT.

This clone was counted once. The chain has TRBV7-8 and TRBJ2-6; 7 nucleotides match TRBD1. Losses at the gene ends were 3 bases for V and 2 bases for J; bases not matched to a gene: 10. The CDR3 covers 18 residues. Germline V lookup: CDR1 SGHVS, CDR2 FQNEAQ. The CDR3 sequence: CASSFRRQGITGANVLTF. The CDR3 nucleotides are TGTGCCAGCAGCTTTCGCAGACAGGGAATCACTGGGGCCAACGTCCTGACTTTC.

The chain carries TRBV5-6 and TRBJ1-2, with TRBD1 matching over 7 bases. J was trimmed by 2 bases and V by 2 bases; bases with no gene match: 9. The germline gives CDR1 SGHDT, CDR2 YYEEEE. This CDR3 has 16 amino acids. CDR3 residues: CASSFRSDRANYGYTF. DNA of the CDR3: TGTGCCAGCAGCTTCCGCTCTGACAGGGCCAACTATGGCTACACCTTC.